The sequence of this T cell receptor beta chain was determined in a study of T cell repertoires in aging, cancer and after chemotherapy. Study summary: Donor ages fell into six groups from 30 or younger up to 70 or older.

Study-level points and caveats: In each cancer cohort, median generation probability increased across chemotherapy, suggesting thymic output rebounded.

Multiplex touch-down PCR with TRB-A/B primers amplified rearranged V-D-J TRB sequences. TCRdb re-called the multiplex PCR reads with MiXCR, one entry per CDR3 protein. The sample yields several thousand distinct CDR3 sequences, over 25% seen once. This clonotype was picked up a small number of times. Its antigen is not identified. The CDR3 spans 17 residues. With 0 bases removed from V and 4 bases from J, the gap between germline ends came to 19 bases. Germline assignment: CDR1 ENHRY and CDR2 SYGVKD. The template was genomic DNA from peripheral blood, not RNA. The sequence derives from a human donor with a blood cancer. V gene TRBV10-3 combines with J gene TRBJ2-7; D may correspond to TRBD1 or TRBD2 (5 bases each). Sequenced sample: blood. The CDR3: CAISESFGGRGSYEQYF. CDR3 DNA: TGTGCCATCAGTGAGTCATTTGGGGGAAGGGGATCGTACGAGCAGTACTTC.